Listed below are T cell receptor beta chains from one sample, sequenced in a study of blood T cell repertoires in COVID-19. TCRdb's table, derived via immunoSEQ multiplex PCR, lists solely in-frame clones and lacks some. Seen here are 170,000 or so clones, 86% observed once, and the top ten hold about 7%. The sequenced sample consisted of peripheral blood. Every receptor here comes from a man over 45 with active or convalescent COVID-19. CDR3s include the opening cysteine and the closing phenylalanine or tryptophan. Each record gives: V gene, D gene, J gene, clone size, CDR3 length, CDR3 DNA, CDR3 protein. The D gene is left open where the match is weak. A row's size may be missing; if present it is once, few, many or a size class.

v_call: TRBV24-1; d_call: .; j_call: TRBJ1-2; clone_size: once; cdr3_length: 14; cdr3_nt: TGTGCCACCAGTGATCCGGGGAGAGGTGGTGGCTACACCTTC; cdr3_aa: CATSDPGRGGGYTF
v_call: TRBV2; d_call: .; j_call: TRBJ1-3; clone_size: .; cdr3_length: 13; cdr3_nt: TGTGCCAGCCGGGGGGCTTTCGGAAACACCATATATTTT; cdr3_aa: CASRGAFGNTIYF
v_call: TRBV19; d_call: TRBD1; j_call: TRBJ1-2; clone_size: .; cdr3_length: 14; cdr3_nt: TGTGCCAGTATCGACCAGGGGGCGAACTATGGCTACACCTTC; cdr3_aa: CASIDQGANYGYTF
v_call: TRBV6-5; d_call: .; j_call: TRBJ2-7; clone_size: .; cdr3_length: 14; cdr3_nt: TGTGCCAGCAGTTACGCACGGGGGTCCTACGAGCAGTACTTC; cdr3_aa: CASSYARGSYEQYF
v_call: TRBV19; d_call: .; j_call: TRBJ2-1; clone_size: .; cdr3_length: 14; cdr3_nt: TGTGCCAGTAGTAGCGGGACAGTGAGGGCTGAGCAGTTCTTC; cdr3_aa: CASSSGTVRAEQFF
v_call: TRBV11-2; d_call: .; j_call: TRBJ1-3; clone_size: .; cdr3_length: 16; cdr3_nt: TGTGCCAGCAGCTCTTCCGGGACTTTCTCTGGAAACACCATATATTTT; cdr3_aa: CASSSSGTFSGNTIYF
v_call: TRBV11-3; d_call: TRBD2; j_call: TRBJ2-5; clone_size: few; cdr3_length: 15; cdr3_nt: TGTGCCAGCAGCTTGGGGACTAGCCTGATCGAGACCCAGTACTTC; cdr3_aa: CASSLGTSLIETQYF
v_call: TRBV5-1; d_call: TRBD2; j_call: TRBJ2-2; clone_size: .; cdr3_length: 17; cdr3_nt: TGCGCCAGCAGCCGCCGGGGTAGCGGGACCAACACCGGGGAGCTGTTTTTT; cdr3_aa: CASSRRGSGTNTGELFF
v_call: TRBV6-5; d_call: .; j_call: TRBJ1-1; clone_size: .; cdr3_length: 12; cdr3_nt: TGTGCCAGCAAGTGGGGAGACACTGAAGCTTTCTTT; cdr3_aa: CASKWGDTEAFF
v_call: TRBV11-3; d_call: .; j_call: TRBJ1-2; clone_size: .; cdr3_length: 13; cdr3_nt: TGTGCCAGCAGCTTAACAGGTACCGGTGGCTACACCTTC; cdr3_aa: CASSLTGTGGYTF
v_call: TRBV4-3; d_call: .; j_call: TRBJ1-2; clone_size: few; cdr3_length: 14; cdr3_nt: TGCGCCAGCAGCCAAGATAGGGGGGGCCATGGCTACACCTTC; cdr3_aa: CASSQDRGGHGYTF
v_call: TRBV3-1/TRBV3-2; d_call: .; j_call: TRBJ1-1; clone_size: .; cdr3_length: 15; cdr3_nt: TGTGCCAGCAGCCCACTGGCCCAAGGACAGCGAGGCGCTTTCTTT; cdr3_aa: CASSPLAQGQRGAFF
v_call: TRBV12-3/TRBV12-4; d_call: TRBD2; j_call: TRBJ2-1; clone_size: .; cdr3_length: 11; cdr3_nt: TGTGCCAGCAGACTTACTAGCGTGCAGTTCTTC; cdr3_aa: CASRLTSVQFF
v_call: TRBV28; d_call: .; j_call: TRBJ2-7; clone_size: .; cdr3_length: 13; cdr3_nt: TGTGCCAGCAGGGTAGGAGGGTCTCGCGAGCAGTACTTC; cdr3_aa: CASRVGGSREQYF
v_call: TRBV14; d_call: .; j_call: TRBJ2-7; clone_size: once; cdr3_length: 12; cdr3_nt: TGTGCCAGCAGCCAGTCGGGGTTATGGCAGTACTTC; cdr3_aa: CASSQSGLWQYF
v_call: TRBV6-2/TRBV6-3; d_call: .; j_call: TRBJ1-1; clone_size: once; cdr3_length: 18; cdr3_nt: TGTGCCAGCAGTTACGGGGGACCGTGGGGAGGGATGAACACTGAAGCTTTCTTT; cdr3_aa: CASSYGGPWGGMNTEAFF
v_call: TRBV5-4; d_call: .; j_call: TRBJ1-5; clone_size: .; cdr3_length: 15; cdr3_nt: TGTGCCAGCAGCGAAAACCCAGGAAGCAATCAGCCCCAGCATTTT; cdr3_aa: CASSENPGSNQPQHF
v_call: TRBV28; d_call: TRBD1; j_call: TRBJ1-2; clone_size: .; cdr3_length: 13; cdr3_nt: TGTGCCAGCAGGGATACAGGGGGAAGTGGCTACACCTTC; cdr3_aa: CASRDTGGSGYTF
v_call: TRBV5-5; d_call: .; j_call: TRBJ1-5; clone_size: .; cdr3_length: 15; cdr3_nt: TGTGCCAGCAGCGCCGGTCAGGGGAGAGATCAGCCCCAGCATTTT; cdr3_aa: CASSAGQGRDQPQHF
v_call: TRBV2; d_call: .; j_call: TRBJ2-4; clone_size: .; cdr3_length: 15; cdr3_nt: TGTGCCAGCAGCGCGGACACACTAGCCAAAAACATTCAGTACTTC; cdr3_aa: CASSADTLAKNIQYF
v_call: TRBV3-1/TRBV3-2; d_call: .; j_call: TRBJ1-2; clone_size: .; cdr3_length: 11; cdr3_nt: TGTGCCAGCGGCAGGGAGGGCGGCTACACCTTC; cdr3_aa: CASGREGGYTF
v_call: TRBV27; d_call: .; j_call: TRBJ1-4; clone_size: .; cdr3_length: 15; cdr3_nt: TGTGCCAGCAGTTTATCGGCAGGGTATCGCGAAAAACTGTTTTTT; cdr3_aa: CASSLSAGYREKLFF
v_call: TRBV6-5; d_call: TRBD1; j_call: TRBJ2-1; clone_size: .; cdr3_length: 13; cdr3_nt: TGTGCCAGCAGTTCGACAGGGGGCAATGAGCAGTTCTTC; cdr3_aa: CASSSTGGNEQFF
v_call: TRBV27; d_call: TRBD2; j_call: TRBJ2-2; clone_size: .; cdr3_length: 16; cdr3_nt: TGTGCCAGCAGTGGGGGGGGGAACCCCGGGACCGGGGAGCTGTTTTTT; cdr3_aa: CASSGGGNPGTGELFF
v_call: TRBV4-1; d_call: TRBD1; j_call: TRBJ1-5; clone_size: once; cdr3_length: 15; cdr3_nt: TGCGCCAGCAGCCAGGACAGGGGTACGAATCAGCCCCAGCATTTT; cdr3_aa: CASSQDRGTNQPQHF
v_call: TRBV12-3/TRBV12-4; d_call: TRBD1; j_call: TRBJ1-1; clone_size: .; cdr3_length: 13; cdr3_nt: TGTGCCAGCAAGACAGGGGCCGGGTCTGAAGCTTTCTTT; cdr3_aa: CASKTGAGSEAFF
v_call: TRBV19; d_call: TRBD2; j_call: TRBJ2-7; clone_size: few; cdr3_length: 15; cdr3_nt: TGTGCCAGTAGTAAAGGCCCGGGGGGTGGCTACGAGCAGTACTTC; cdr3_aa: CASSKGPGGGYEQYF
v_call: TRBV30; d_call: .; j_call: TRBJ2-5; clone_size: .; cdr3_length: 11; cdr3_nt: TGTGCCTGGAAGGTGAGGGAGACCCAGTACTTC; cdr3_aa: CAWKVRETQYF
v_call: TRBV19; d_call: TRBD1; j_call: TRBJ1-5; clone_size: .; cdr3_length: 15; cdr3_nt: TGTGCCAGTAGTACGCCGGGACAGGGGACTCAGCCCCAGCATTTT; cdr3_aa: CASSTPGQGTQPQHF
v_call: TRBV24-1; d_call: TRBD1; j_call: TRBJ1-5; clone_size: .; cdr3_length: 16; cdr3_nt: TGTGCCACCAGTGATGGCCGGACAGGATTAAGTCAGCCCCAGCATTTT; cdr3_aa: CATSDGRTGLSQPQHF
v_call: TRBV7-9; d_call: TRBD2; j_call: TRBJ2-1; clone_size: .; cdr3_length: 13; cdr3_nt: TGTGCCAGCAGTCCCGGGACTAGCGTCGTTGTGTTCTTC; cdr3_aa: CASSPGTSVVVFF
v_call: TRBV15; d_call: TRBD1; j_call: TRBJ2-6; clone_size: .; cdr3_length: 19; cdr3_nt: TGTGCCACCAGCAGATTCACCGGGACAGAGGTCACTGGGGCCAACGTCCTGACTTTC; cdr3_aa: CATSRFTGTEVTGANVLTF
v_call: TRBV9; d_call: TRBD2; j_call: TRBJ2-3; clone_size: .; cdr3_length: 16; cdr3_nt: TGTGCCAGCAGCGTAAGCGGGGGGCTTAGCACAGATACGCAGTATTTT; cdr3_aa: CASSVSGGLSTDTQYF
v_call: TRBV6-2/TRBV6-3; d_call: TRBD1; j_call: TRBJ1-3; clone_size: .; cdr3_length: 14; cdr3_nt: TGTGCCAGCAGTTACCGGGACAGCGGAAACACCATATATTTT; cdr3_aa: CASSYRDSGNTIYF
v_call: TRBV27; d_call: TRBD2; j_call: TRBJ2-3; clone_size: .; cdr3_length: 15; cdr3_nt: TGTGCCAGCAACTTAGCGGGACCTTCGGAAGATACGCAGTATTTT; cdr3_aa: CASNLAGPSEDTQYF
v_call: TRBV5-5; d_call: .; j_call: TRBJ1-4; clone_size: .; cdr3_length: 13; cdr3_nt: TGTGCCAGCAGCAGAGATGCTAATGAAAAACTGTTTTTT; cdr3_aa: CASSRDANEKLFF
v_call: TRBV4-3; d_call: TRBD2; j_call: TRBJ2-3; clone_size: .; cdr3_length: 15; cdr3_nt: TGCGCCAGCAGCCAAGTAGCGGGAGGCTCAGATACGCAGTATTTT; cdr3_aa: CASSQVAGGSDTQYF
v_call: TRBV5-1; d_call: .; j_call: TRBJ2-2; clone_size: .; cdr3_length: 18; cdr3_nt: TGCGCCAGCAGCTTGGAGAGTTACAGGTCTACGGGCACCGGGGAGCTGTTTTTT; cdr3_aa: CASSLESYRSTGTGELFF
v_call: TRBV10-3; d_call: TRBD1; j_call: TRBJ2-2; clone_size: once; cdr3_length: 12; cdr3_nt: TGTGCCTCGACAGGGGGGACCGGGGAGCTGTTTTTT; cdr3_aa: CASTGGTGELFF
v_call: TRBV4-3; d_call: TRBD1; j_call: TRBJ1-2; clone_size: .; cdr3_length: 16; cdr3_nt: TGCGCCAGCAGCCAAGATTTGGGACAGGGGGCTGGGGGCTACACCTTC; cdr3_aa: CASSQDLGQGAGGYTF
v_call: TRBV6-5; d_call: .; j_call: TRBJ1-2; clone_size: .; cdr3_length: 13; cdr3_nt: TGTGCCAGCAGGCGACAGGCGAACTATGGCTACACCTTC; cdr3_aa: CASRRQANYGYTF
v_call: TRBV18; d_call: .; j_call: TRBJ2-7; clone_size: .; cdr3_length: 15; cdr3_nt: TGTGCCAGCTCACCAAACGAGGGCTTCTCCTACGAGCAGTACTTC; cdr3_aa: CASSPNEGFSYEQYF
v_call: TRBV29-1; d_call: .; j_call: TRBJ2-3; clone_size: .; cdr3_length: 13; cdr3_nt: TGCAGCGCCGAGCCGGGGAACCACCATACGCAGTATTTT; cdr3_aa: CSAEPGNHHTQYF
v_call: TRBV5-5; d_call: .; j_call: TRBJ2-5; clone_size: .; cdr3_length: 14; cdr3_nt: TGTGCCAGCAGCTTGGCGTACGAGGGAGGGACCCAGTACTTC; cdr3_aa: CASSLAYEGGTQYF
v_call: TRBV21-1; d_call: .; j_call: TRBJ2-1; clone_size: .; cdr3_length: 17; cdr3_nt: TGTGCCAGCAGCCACTACCTAGCGGGGGCAACCTACAATGAGCAGTTCTTC; cdr3_aa: CASSHYLAGATYNEQFF
v_call: TRBV7-9; d_call: .; j_call: TRBJ2-1; clone_size: .; cdr3_length: 16; cdr3_nt: TGTGCCAGCAGCCAAACGATAGCGGAATACTACAATGAGCAGTTCTTC; cdr3_aa: CASSQTIAEYYNEQFF
v_call: TRBV27; d_call: TRBD1; j_call: TRBJ1-5; clone_size: .; cdr3_length: 16; cdr3_nt: TGTGCCAGCAGTTTTAGGGGGCGCGGAGGCAATCAGCCCCAGCATTTT; cdr3_aa: CASSFRGRGGNQPQHF
v_call: TRBV18; d_call: TRBD1; j_call: TRBJ1-1; clone_size: .; cdr3_length: 14; cdr3_nt: TGTGCCAGCTCACCACGGACAGGTCGCACTGAAGCTTTCTTT; cdr3_aa: CASSPRTGRTEAFF
v_call: TRBV30; d_call: .; j_call: TRBJ2-3; clone_size: .; cdr3_length: 13; cdr3_nt: TGTGCCTGGAGGGTAAGCGGCACAGATACGCAGTATTTT; cdr3_aa: CAWRVSGTDTQYF
v_call: TRBV19; d_call: TRBD2; j_call: TRBJ2-1; clone_size: once; cdr3_length: 17; cdr3_nt: TGTGCCAGTAGTATTCCTAGCGGGATTTTGCGGGGCAATGAGCAGTTCTTC; cdr3_aa: CASSIPSGILRGNEQFF
v_call: TRBV11-2; d_call: .; j_call: TRBJ1-2; clone_size: .; cdr3_length: 14; cdr3_nt: TGTGCCAGCAGCTTGTGGCAGGGGCACTATGGCTACACCTTC; cdr3_aa: CASSLWQGHYGYTF
v_call: TRBV7-9; d_call: TRBD2; j_call: TRBJ2-3; clone_size: .; cdr3_length: 13; cdr3_nt: TGTGCCAGTGGACTAGCGGGAATTGTGCCGCAGTATTTT; cdr3_aa: CASGLAGIVPQYF
v_call: TRBV5-1; d_call: .; j_call: TRBJ1-2; clone_size: .; cdr3_length: 14; cdr3_nt: TGCGCCAGCAGCTTGGATAACAGTAACTATGGCTACACCTTC; cdr3_aa: CASSLDNSNYGYTF
v_call: TRBV7-6; d_call: .; j_call: TRBJ1-2; clone_size: .; cdr3_length: 14; cdr3_nt: TGTGCCAGCAGCTTAGCCCTTACAGGCTATGGCTACACCTTC; cdr3_aa: CASSLALTGYGYTF
v_call: TRBV7-6; d_call: .; j_call: TRBJ1-5; clone_size: .; cdr3_length: 12; cdr3_nt: TGTGCCAGCAGCTCGCGGGGACAGCCCCAGCATTTT; cdr3_aa: CASSSRGQPQHF
v_call: TRBV7-9; d_call: TRBD2; j_call: TRBJ2-5; clone_size: .; cdr3_length: 18; cdr3_nt: TGTGCCAGCAGCTTATCACTAGCGGGGGGGAGATTCCAAGAGACCCAGTACTTC; cdr3_aa: CASSLSLAGGRFQETQYF
v_call: TRBV4-3; d_call: TRBD2; j_call: TRBJ2-1; clone_size: .; cdr3_length: 16; cdr3_nt: TGCGCCAGCAGCCCACTAGCGGGATTTGAGAGGGATGAGCAGTTCTTC; cdr3_aa: CASSPLAGFERDEQFF
v_call: TRBV5-1; d_call: .; j_call: TRBJ2-5; clone_size: .; cdr3_length: 15; cdr3_nt: TGCGCCAGCAGCTGGAACCAGGGTTCCCAAGAGACCCAGTACTTC; cdr3_aa: CASSWNQGSQETQYF
v_call: TRBV15; d_call: .; j_call: TRBJ1-3; clone_size: .; cdr3_length: 15; cdr3_nt: TGTGCCACCAGCAGCACCAGGGGCCCCGGAAACACCATATATTTT; cdr3_aa: CATSSTRGPGNTIYF